Listed below are T cell receptor beta chains from one sample, sequenced in a study of regulatory T cells in long-lasting Graves disease. MiXCR was run by TCRdb on the multiplex PCR reads, yielding one entry per CDR3 protein. The sample shows 400,000 to 550,000 distinct CDR3 sequences, approximately 16% of them seen only once. This sample also appeared in a second study, on T cells in Graves' hyperthyroidism and ophthalmopathy.

The starting material was peripheral blood mononuclear cells (PBMCs), obtained at new diagnosis, from a patient treated with antithyroid drugs. The receptors stem from a woman aged 18-30 years with Graves disease. The CDR3 runs from the conserved cysteine through the conserved F or W. The D gene is left open where the match is weak. Expanded clones get a size class; other rows say once, few or many, or leave the size out.

CDR3 length | J gene | D gene | V gene | clone size | CDR3 DNA | CDR3 protein
14 | TRBJ1-3 | . | TRBV5-1 | many | TGCGCCAGCAGCTTGGGAGACTCTGGAAACACCATATATTTT | CASSLGDSGNTIYF
16 | TRBJ2-3 | TRBD2 | TRBV28 | many | TGTGCCAGCAGTTTATCGGCGGGAGTAGGCACAGATACGCAGTATTTT | CASSLSAGVGTDTQYF
13 | TRBJ1-2 | . | TRBV28 | many | TGTGCCAGCAGTTTATTAGGGACTTATGGCTACACCTTC | CASSLLGTYGYTF
12 | TRBJ2-7 | . | TRBV6-5 | many | TGTGCCAGCAGTTACTCGATAAGGGAGCAGTACTTC | CASSYSIREQYF
12 | TRBJ2-1 | . | TRBV10-1 | many | TGCGCCAGCAGCCTTCATGGCAATGAGCAGTTCTTC | CASSLHGNEQFF
14 | TRBJ1-5 | . | TRBV29-1 | many | TGCAGCGTCCCCAACGACAGCCTAGATCAGCCCCAGCATTTT | CSVPNDSLDQPQHF
13 | TRBJ2-7 | . | TRBV7-9 | few | TGTGCCAGCAGCTTAGAAGACTCTCCCCCCGCGTACTTC | CASSLEDSPPAYF
12 | TRBJ1-5 | . | TRBV12-3/TRBV12-4 | many | TGTGCCAGCAGTTTTAACCTCCAGCCCCAGCATTTT | CASSFNLQPQHF
14 | TRBJ2-4 | . | TRBV10-2 | few | TGCGCCAGTGGGGTCGAATCGGGCAAAAACATTCAGTACTTC | CASGVESGKNIQYF
16 | TRBJ1-1 | . | TRBV5-6 | many | TGTGCCAGCAGCTTGATTGGCAGGGGAACTGGCACTGAAGCTTTCTTT | CASSLIGRGTGTEAFF
16 | TRBJ2-5 | TRBD2 | TRBV7-3 | . | TGTGCCAGCAGCTTAAGGTCTAGCGGGAGGGAAGAGACCCAGTACTTC | CASSLRSSGREETQYF
14 | TRBJ1-2 | . | TRBV3-1 | many | TGTGCCAGCAGCCAAGCTAGAACCCCCTATGGCTACACCTTC | CASSQARTPYGYTF
14 | TRBJ2-1 | . | TRBV6-5 | . | TGTGCCAGCAGTTACCTCGGAGTCTACAATGAGCAGTTCTTC | CASSYLGVYNEQFF
14 | TRBJ1-3 | . | TRBV28 | . | TGTGCCAGCAGGCCCGGTTGGTCTGGAAACACCATATATTTT | CASRPGWSGNTIYF
17 | TRBJ2-1 | . | TRBV5-6 | . | TGTGCCAGCAGCTTGGGGGAAACTAGGCGCTCCTACAATGAGCAGTTCTTC | CASSLGETRRSYNEQFF
17 | TRBJ1-5 | TRBD1 | TRBV7-9 | few | TGTGCCAGCAGCTTACAGGGGACAGGGGGCGTGGGTCAGCCCCAGCATTTT | CASSLQGTGGVGQPQHF
15 | TRBJ2-3 | . | TRBV9 | many | TGTGCCAGCAGCGCGACAGCCACTAGCACAGATACGCAGTATTTT | CASSATATSTDTQYF
14 | TRBJ1-1 | TRBD1 | TRBV24-1 | . | TGTGCCACAAGACCGGACAGGGGGAACACTGAAGCTTTCTTT | CATRPDRGNTEAFF
17 | TRBJ2-1 | . | TRBV10-3 | few | TGTGCCATCAGTGAGTCGGAAACTATCCCCTCCTACAATGAGCAGTTCTTC | CAISESETIPSYNEQFF
16 | TRBJ2-1 | TRBD2 | TRBV7-2 | many | TGTGCCAGCAGCCCACAGGGACTAGCGGGAGCCCGGGAGCAGTTCTTC | CASSPQGLAGAREQFF
14 | TRBJ2-5 | . | TRBV7-8 | many | TGTGCCAGCAGCCGAGGGCGAGTCCAAGAGACCCAGTACTTC | CASSRGRVQETQYF
15 | TRBJ2-5 | TRBD2 | TRBV6-1 | . | TGTGCCAGCAGTGAAACTGGACTAGTCATGGAGACCCAGTACTTC | CASSETGLVMETQYF
18 | TRBJ2-1 | TRBD2 | TRBV7-9 | . | TGTGCCAGCAGCCTCCTAGCGGGAGGGCCAAACTCCTACAATGAGCAGTTCTTC | CASSLLAGGPNSYNEQFF
17 | TRBJ2-1 | TRBD2 | TRBV6-2/TRBV6-3 | many | TGTGCCAGCAGCCCTCTAGCGGGAGGCATCAATAACAATGAGCAGTTCTTC | CASSPLAGGINNNEQFF
13 | TRBJ2-5 | . | TRBV29-1 | few | TGCAGCGTTGCTCTGGATGCTCAAGAGACCCAGTACTTC | CSVALDAQETQYF